Listed below are T cell receptor beta chains from one sample, sequenced in a study of siplizumab effects on memory and regulatory T cells. Assay: immunoSEQ multiplex PCR; the TCRdb copy retains only in-frame clones and omits some. This sample has some 90,000 clones, with just under 90% found just once. Sequenced input: CD4+ T cells sorted from blood. The receptors shown here come from a human donor in good health. Both conserved end residues are part of each CDR3. D genes are given only for firm matches.

j_call v_call d_call cdr3_aa
TRBJ2-7 TRBV7-9 . CASSLAVGEQYF
TRBJ2-1 TRBV10-1 TRBD2 CASSLAGGRGNEQFF
TRBJ2-7 TRBV6-6 TRBD1 CASADRGSSYEQYF
TRBJ2-7 TRBV5-4 TRBD2 CASSPGGAGVYEQYF
TRBJ1-2 TRBV28 . CASTGPVIGYTF
TRBJ2-3 TRBV4-2 TRBD2 CASSQVGGGGSTDTQYF
TRBJ1-1 TRBV7-8 TRBD1 CASSLAEGATEAFF
TRBJ1-5 TRBV6-5 . CASSYSRNNQPQHF
TRBJ2-7 TRBV28 . CASTWGDSYEQYF
TRBJ1-5 TRBV5-1 . CASSLEGLSNQPQHF
TRBJ1-5 TRBV6-1 . CASSEMRGGQPQHF
TRBJ1-5 TRBV19 . CASSPQPAVNQPQHF
TRBJ2-2 TRBV7-2 TRBD2 CASSRSSGSRGELFF
TRBJ2-3 TRBV29-1 TRBD2 CSVVSSGGVTDTQYF
TRBJ1-2 TRBV5-1 . CASSSRQSPNYGYTF
TRBJ1-4 TRBV7-9 . CASSPLFFGGNNEKLFF
TRBJ2-5 TRBV18 TRBD1 CASSPRQGRETQYF
TRBJ2-3 TRBV7-9 . CASSLFGGTLLLTQYF
TRBJ1-1 TRBV2 . CASMPPSVAEAFF
TRBJ2-3 TRBV14 TRBD2 CASSHLLAGGLDTQYF
TRBJ2-1 TRBV9 . CASSVGEIWEGVYNEQFF
TRBJ1-1 TRBV2 . CASSETRGSTEAFF
TRBJ1-1 TRBV9 . CASSVTWELNTEAFF
TRBJ2-7 TRBV20-1 . CSAVLGERQYF
TRBJ1-1 TRBV29-1 . CSTRREVNTEAFF
TRBJ1-3 TRBV11-2 . CASSLSGSNTIYF
TRBJ2-3 TRBV20-1 . CSARFQDTQYF
TRBJ2-7 TRBV6-5 TRBD1 CASSYRDSSYEQYF
TRBJ2-3 TRBV4-2 TRBD2 CASSLSGLTDTQYF
TRBJ1-5 TRBV6-1 . CASSEETRDQPQHF
TRBJ2-7 TRBV2 TRBD1 CASVYGTGKWEQYF
TRBJ2-3 TRBV4-2 . CASSHYFRQDAWSQRTDTQYF
TRBJ2-3 TRBV5-4 TRBD2 CASSVGLAGFTDTQYF
TRBJ1-2 TRBV5-6 . CASSETLWGGYTF
TRBJ1-5 TRBV28 . CASSRAWKPQHF
TRBJ1-2 TRBV5-1 . CASSTNSLAKGYTF
TRBJ2-1 TRBV9 TRBD2 CASSVSGASPEQFF
TRBJ2-1 TRBV5-1 TRBD2 CASSLVAGGPQNEQFF
TRBJ2-7 TRBV27 . CASSPQGPLYEQYF
TRBJ2-3 TRBV6-6 . CASKASTDTQYF
TRBJ2-1 TRBV7-9 TRBD2 CASSPRTSGYEQFF
TRBJ2-1 TRBV7-2 . CASSLLRGSEQFF
TRBJ2-5 TRBV30 . CAWATQETQYF
TRBJ1-2 TRBV10-3 . CAISEEGQPFYGYTF
TRBJ2-3 TRBV7-9 . CASSLAGTSTDTQYF
TRBJ1-4 TRBV18 . CASSPMGVSEKLFF
TRBJ2-3 TRBV6-5 TRBD1 CASSPGQGFTDTQYF
TRBJ2-2 TRBV18 TRBD1 CASSRDNLNRGLRGTGELFF
TRBJ2-3 TRBV10-3 . CAISAATDTQYF